This T cell receptor (beta chain) appears in the sequencing data of a study of blood T cell repertoires in COVID-19. Overall study context: The study drew acute and convalescent COVID-19 samples from the United States, Italy and Spain. The cDNA or gDNA used as material had been derived from T cells, B-cell-depleted T cells, or PBMCs.

Germline V gives CDR1 KGHDR, CDR2 SFDVKD. The CDR3 contains 19 residues. V was pared by 1 base and J by 0 bases, with 9 bases of the junction left unmatched. Per the original data handling: Reference gene primers were amplified, and this amplification served to estimate nucleated cell counts. Sequencing used immunoSEQ multiplex PCR; TCRdb keeps in-frame clones, though not all of them. D and trimming were read from the DNA, whereas the V and J calls and clone size are those reported in that table. This table holds approximately 250,000 clones, approximately 86% found once. This TCR came from a woman in her 70s with COVID-19, enrolled during active disease. The chain has TRBV24-1 and TRBJ2-3, with TRBD2 matching over 10 bases. Sequenced: peripheral blood. The CDR3: CATSDLESGGAWSTDTQYF. As DNA, the CDR3 is TGTGCCACCAGTGATTTAGAAAGCGGGGGGGCCTGGAGCACAGATACGCAGTATTTT.